This entry features one TCR beta chain sequence. What it binds is unknown. The data are from a study of T cells after posttransplantation cyclophosphamide. Regarding the study as a whole: Tissue-infiltrating T cells from skin or gut overlapped little with blood T cells. Recipient CMV seropositivity and CMV reactivation strongly tracked TRB clonality. Donor CD8+ memory clones often dominated recipient blood repertoires at later times.

The CDR3 length is 15 residues. The germline CDR1 and CDR2 sequences are SGHTS and YDEGEE. The V end was cut by 0 bases, the J end by 3 bases, with 10 bases between. TCRdb keeps only in-frame clones here, not all; method: immunoSEQ multiplex PCR. The sample consists of some 64,000 clones, 80% to 95% of them appearing once. This sequence was found in a woman aged 25-40 years in good health and a related stem cell transplant donor. The source material was PBMCs. V usage is TRBV5-8 and J usage is TRBJ2-1; tentatively, D is TRBD1 (6 bases). The CDR3 spells CASSLGGRGYNEQFF. The CDR3 region has the DNA TGTGCCAGCAGCTTGGGGGGCAGGGGCTACAATGAGCAGTTCTTC.